Sequencing of this T cell receptor (beta chain) was carried out in a study of TIL therapy for anti-PD-1-resistant metastatic lung cancer. Described time point: pre-treatment sample, taken before nivolumab and TIL therapy. The libraries were made with immunoSEQ v3. Profiling relied on immunoSEQ multiplex PCR, and the TCRdb table lists in-frame clones only, not all of them. The sample records about 21,000 clones, around 79% being singletons. This receptor was obtained from a person between 30 and 79 years old with non-small cell lung cancer. This specimen was blood, taken at baseline.

The CDR3 reads CASSRDRKGTYGYTF. The DNA of the CDR3 is TGTGCCAGCTCGAGGGACAGGAAAGGGACATATGGCTACACCTTC. V is TRBV18 and J is TRBJ1-2; 8 bases fit TRBD1. The V gene end was trimmed by 6 bases and the J gene end by 5 bases; junction bases not matched to a gene: 11. This CDR3 region has 15 residues. Germline CDR1 KGHSH, CDR2 LQKENI. Based on the CDR3 plus reference TRBV18 and TRBJ1-2, the full variable domain is NAGVMQNPRHLVRRRGQEARLRCSPMKGHSHVYWYRQLPEEGLKFMVYLQKENIIDESGMPKERFSAEFPKEGPSILRIQQVVRGDSAAYFCASSRDRKGTYGYTFGSGTRLTVV.